A selection of T cell receptor beta chains follows, all from one sample in a study of tumor-infiltrating lymphocytes in primary liver carcinoma. TCRdb re-analysed the multiplex PCR reads in MiXCR, keeping a single row per CDR3 protein. The top ten hold roughly 8.6% of the sample, which has about 320,000 distinct CDR3 sequences, about 60% seen once. The sequenced material came from peripheral blood. These receptors were collected from a man aged 35 to 55 with primary liver carcinoma and hepatitis B virus infection. CDR3s include the opening cysteine and the closing phenylalanine or tryptophan. The order of the fields is clone size, CDR3 length, D gene, J gene, V gene, CDR3 DNA, CDR3 protein. The D gene is left open where the match is weak. Clone size, where shown, is once, few, many, or a class for clones that have expanded.

clone size: once
CDR3 length: 16
D gene: NA
J gene: TRBJ2-3
V gene: TRBV13
CDR3 DNA: TGTGCCAGCAGCCCCCCCCGTACTAGCCCTACAGATGCGCAGTATTTT
CDR3 protein: CASSPPRTSPTDAQYF

clone size: NA
CDR3 length: 16
D gene: NA
J gene: TRBJ2-1
V gene: TRBV4-2
CDR3 DNA: TGTGCCAGCAGCCAAGAGGGTAGCACATTATGGGGGGAGCAGTTCTTC
CDR3 protein: CASSQEGSTLWGEQFF

clone size: few
CDR3 length: 16
D gene: TRBD2
J gene: TRBJ2-7
V gene: TRBV5-4
CDR3 DNA: TGTGCCAGCAGTCAAGGCAGCCTAGCGGGAGTCTACGAGCAGTACTTC
CDR3 protein: CASSQGSLAGVYEQYF

clone size: NA
CDR3 length: 15
D gene: NA
J gene: TRBJ1-1
V gene: TRBV11-2
CDR3 DNA: TGTGCCAGCAGCTTAGGGGTACAGGCGAACACTGAAGCTTTCTTT
CDR3 protein: CASSLGVQANTEAFF

clone size: NA
CDR3 length: 12
D gene: NA
J gene: TRBJ2-2
V gene: TRBV12-3/TRBV12-4
CDR3 DNA: TGTGCCAGCAGCCAGAGGGCTCAGAGCCTGTTTTTT
CDR3 protein: CASSQRAQSLFF

clone size: many
CDR3 length: 13
D gene: NA
J gene: TRBJ1-2
V gene: TRBV18
CDR3 DNA: TGTGCCAGCTCACCGACAGATAACTATGGCTACACCTTC
CDR3 protein: CASSPTDNYGYTF

clone size: few
CDR3 length: 16
D gene: TRBD2
J gene: TRBJ2-1
V gene: TRBV5-1
CDR3 DNA: TGCGCCAGCAGCCCGGGGACTAGCGGGGCATTATATGAGCAGTTCTTC
CDR3 protein: CASSPGTSGALYEQFF

clone size: NA
CDR3 length: 16
D gene: NA
J gene: TRBJ2-7
V gene: TRBV4-2
CDR3 DNA: TGTGCCAGCAGCCAAGATAGGATCGACGCCCGGGACGAGCAGTACTTC
CDR3 protein: CASSQDRIDARDEQYF

clone size: NA
CDR3 length: 16
D gene: NA
J gene: TRBJ1-5
V gene: TRBV21-1
CDR3 DNA: TGTGCCAGCAGCAAAGCGCGAAGTAAGGGCAATCAGCCCCAGCATTTT
CDR3 protein: CASSKARSKGNQPQHF

clone size: few
CDR3 length: 17
D gene: TRBD2
J gene: TRBJ2-3
V gene: TRBV7-8
CDR3 DNA: TGTGCCAGCAGCTTAGTACTAGCGGGAGGGCCGACAGATACGCAGTATTTT
CDR3 protein: CASSLVLAGGPTDTQYF

clone size: NA
CDR3 length: 12
D gene: NA
J gene: TRBJ1-1
V gene: TRBV5-6
CDR3 DNA: TGTGCCAGCAGCTCGATGGGCATTGAAGCTTTCTTT
CDR3 protein: CASSSMGIEAFF

clone size: NA
CDR3 length: 14
D gene: NA
J gene: TRBJ2-3
V gene: TRBV5-4
CDR3 DNA: TGTGCCAGCAGCATGACCTTAGTGGAGGATACGCAGTATTTT
CDR3 protein: CASSMTLVEDTQYF

clone size: once
CDR3 length: 13
D gene: NA
J gene: TRBJ2-1
V gene: TRBV6-2/TRBV6-3
CDR3 DNA: TGTGCCAGCAGAGACCCCTTAAGGGTCAAGCAGTTCTTT
CDR3 protein: CASRDPLRVKQFF

clone size: NA
CDR3 length: 17
D gene: TRBD2
J gene: TRBJ2-7
V gene: TRBV4-2
CDR3 DNA: TGTACCAGCAGCCCCGTCTGGAGAGGGACTAGCGGGAACGAGCAGTACTTC
CDR3 protein: CTSSPVWRGTSGNEQYF

clone size: NA
CDR3 length: 17
D gene: TRBD2
J gene: TRBJ2-3
V gene: TRBV6-5
CDR3 DNA: TGTGCCAGCAGTCCCGGGACTAGTGGGAGGGTCACAGATACGCGGTATTTT
CDR3 protein: CASSPGTSGRVTDTRYF

clone size: few
CDR3 length: 14
D gene: TRBD2
J gene: TRBJ2-3
V gene: TRBV6-2/TRBV6-3
CDR3 DNA: TGTGCCAGCCGACTAGCGGGAGGGAGGGCTACGCAGTATTTT
CDR3 protein: CASRLAGGRATQYF

clone size: many
CDR3 length: 11
D gene: NA
J gene: TRBJ2-7
V gene: TRBV29-1
CDR3 DNA: TGCAGCGCCGGAGCGGTTTACGAGCAGTACTTC
CDR3 protein: CSAGAVYEQYF

clone size: many
CDR3 length: 15
D gene: TRBD1
J gene: TRBJ2-5
V gene: TRBV14
CDR3 DNA: TGTGCCAGCAGCCTCGGACAGGGTAAACAAGAGACCCAGTACTTC
CDR3 protein: CASSLGQGKQETQYF

clone size: NA
CDR3 length: 16
D gene: NA
J gene: TRBJ2-7
V gene: TRBV11-1
CDR3 DNA: TGTGCCAGCAGCTCTCGGCTGGGGACACTCTCCTACAAGCAGTACTTC
CDR3 protein: CASSSRLGTLSYKQYF

clone size: many
CDR3 length: 15
D gene: TRBD2
J gene: TRBJ2-1
V gene: TRBV6-6
CDR3 DNA: TGTGCCAGCTTTATTGCGGGAGGGCCCTACAATGAGCAGTTCTTC
CDR3 protein: CASFIAGGPYNEQFF

clone size: NA
CDR3 length: 14
D gene: NA
J gene: TRBJ2-3
V gene: TRBV11-2
CDR3 DNA: TGTGCCAGCAGTCGGGGGGCTGTCATAGGTACGCAGTATTTT
CDR3 protein: CASSRGAVIGTQYF

clone size: few
CDR3 length: 15
D gene: TRBD2
J gene: TRBJ2-1
V gene: TRBV11-2
CDR3 DNA: TGTGCCAGCAGGACTAGCGGGACCCACCTCGGGGAGCAGTTCTTC
CDR3 protein: CASRTSGTHLGEQFF

clone size: NA
CDR3 length: 13
D gene: NA
J gene: TRBJ1-3
V gene: TRBV6-1
CDR3 DNA: TGTGTCGCCTGCCGGGAGAGGCCAGACACCATATATTTC
CDR3 protein: CVACRERPDTIYF